A selection of T cell receptor beta chains follows, all from one sample in a study of blood T cell repertoires in COVID-19. The repertoire was sequenced with immunoSEQ multiplex PCR; TCRdb's copy has only in-frame clones and lacks some. Of 350,000 to 500,000 clones listed, 85% to 90% are singletons. The sequenced sample consisted of peripheral blood. Receptors were obtained from a man in his late teens or twenties with COVID-19, enrolled during active disease. Each CDR3 is given with its conserved first and last residue. Fields, in order: clone size, D gene, V gene, J gene, CDR3 length, CDR3 DNA, CDR3 protein. A D gene is named only where the DNA matches it firmly. Only some rows state a clone size, as once, few, many or a class for expanded clones.

few	NA	TRBV2	TRBJ1-1	14	TGTGCCAGCAGTGAAGCAAGAGATCCCACTGAAGCTTTCTTT	CASSEARDPTEAFF
NA	NA	TRBV11-3	TRBJ2-1	15	TGTGCCAGCAGCCCCCAAGAGAGCTCCTACAATGAGCAGTTCTTC	CASSPQESSYNEQFF
NA	TRBD2	TRBV5-1	TRBJ2-7	15	TGCGCCAGCAGCTCGCCGGGACTAGCTTTAGCCGAGCAGTACTTC	CASSSPGLALAEQYF
NA	NA	TRBV2	TRBJ2-1	16	TGTGCCAGCAGTGGGTTGGCCGGGGGAGCAAACAATGAGCAGTTCTTC	CASSGLAGGANNEQFF
NA	TRBD1	TRBV6-5	TRBJ2-2	15	TGTGCCAGCAGCCCGGGACAGCTGAACACCGGGGAGCTGTTTTTT	CASSPGQLNTGELFF
NA	NA	TRBV27	TRBJ2-5	16	TGTGCCAGCAGTATCTCAGTTGGGGTCGGGGAAGAGACCCAGTACTTC	CASSISVGVGEETQYF
NA	TRBD1	TRBV5-4	TRBJ2-3	15	TGTGCCAGCAGCCCGCAACGGACAGGGAAAGATACGCAGTATTTT	CASSPQRTGKDTQYF
NA	NA	TRBV5-6	TRBJ2-3	16	TGTGCCAGCAGCTTGGAGTTTGTCAGGGGTACGGATACGCAGTATTTT	CASSLEFVRGTDTQYF
NA	TRBD2	TRBV10-1	TRBJ2-1	15	TGCGCCAGCAGTCCCCGACTAGCGGAGGTCAATGAGCAGTTCTTC	CASSPRLAEVNEQFF
NA	TRBD2	TRBV19	TRBJ2-2	14	TGTGCCAGTAGAGGAGCGGGAGCTTCCGGGGAGCTGTTTTTT	CASRGAGASGELFF
NA	NA	TRBV19	TRBJ2-5	14	TGTGCCACAGCCGGGGGAGCCGGTCAAGAGACCCAGTACTTC	CATAGGAGQETQYF
NA	NA	TRBV19	TRBJ1-3	12	TGTGCCAGTGCTTCCCGGGGGAACACCATATATTTT	CASASRGNTIYF
NA	NA	TRBV5-1	TRBJ2-7	13	TGCGCCAGCAGCTTATCGGACTACTACGAGCAGTACTTC	CASSLSDYYEQYF
once	TRBD2	TRBV5-1	TRBJ2-1	19	TGCGCCAGCAGCCTCCACCGGGACCTAGGACTAGCCTACTACAATGAGCAGTTCTTC	CASSLHRDLGLAYYNEQFF
NA	NA	TRBV6-6	TRBJ1-1	18	TGTGCCAGCAGTCCTAGACTGAGGGGGTCAGTGATGAACACTGAAGCTTTCTTT	CASSPRLRGSVMNTEAFF
NA	TRBD2	TRBV11-2	TRBJ2-7	14	TGTGCCAGCAGCTTAGTCAGCGGGGGGGACGAGCAGTACTTC	CASSLVSGGDEQYF
NA	NA	TRBV20-1	TRBJ2-1	11	TGCAGTGCGTCCGGCTACAATGAGCAGTTCTTC	CSASGYNEQFF
NA	TRBD2	TRBV5-4	TRBJ2-7	14	TGTGCCAGCAGCTTAGCGACGGGAGGCCGGGAGCAGTACTTC	CASSLATGGREQYF
NA	NA	TRBV20-1	TRBJ2-7	12	TGCAGTGCTAGTAGGGGCGGCTACGAGCAGTACTTC	CSASRGGYEQYF
once	TRBD1	TRBV19	TRBJ2-2	15	TGTGCCAGTATTCGGGACAGGGAGAACACCGGGGAGCTGTTTTTT	CASIRDRENTGELFF
NA	TRBD1	TRBV4-2	TRBJ1-2	16	TGTGCCAGCAGCCAAGTGGACAGGATTGCTAACTATGGCTACACCTTC	CASSQVDRIANYGYTF
NA	TRBD2	TRBV6-5	TRBJ2-3	15	TGTGCCAGCAGGAATAGCGGGGGGCCCCGCCATACGCAGTATTTT	CASRNSGGPRHTQYF
NA	NA	TRBV19	TRBJ1-6	12	TGTGCCAGTAGTATATCTAACTCACCCCTCCACTTT	CASSISNSPLHF
NA	TRBD1	TRBV7-9	TRBJ1-2	17	TGTGCCAGCAGCATAGACCCCGGACAGGGGTCTAGTTGGGGTTACACCTTC	CASSIDPGQGSSWGYTF